The 24 T cell receptor beta chains given below trace back to one sample, sequenced in a study of PD-L1 blockade in urothelial cancer. Generated by immunoSEQ multiplex PCR, the TCRdb table keeps only in-frame clones and is missing some. The sample has around 70,000 clones; around four fifths are singletons. This specimen consisted of PBMCs, obtained around atezolizumab (anti-PD-L1) treatment. The source of these receptors is an older man with urothelial cancer.

The chain uses TRBV4-1 and TRBJ2-3; 7 nucleotides match TRBD2. CDR1 is MGHRA and CDR2 is YSYEKL in the germline V gene. Trimming removed 4 bases from V and 2 bases from J; junction bases left unmatched: 3. CDR3 length equals 14 residues. The chain's CDR3 is CASSLAGLTDTQYF. The CDR3 nucleotides read TGCGCCAGCAGCCTAGCGGGTCTCACAGATACGCAGTATTTT.

The genes are TRBV9 and TRBJ2-1; 8 bases line up with TRBD1. The CDR3 is 15 residues long. J gave up 2 bases and V 4 bases, and 5 bases lay outside the gene matches. CDR1 and CDR2 (germline): SGDLS, YYNGEE. The CDR3 region has the DNA TGTGCCAGCAGCCGGAGACAGGGGACCTACAATGAGCAGTTCTTC. This codes for CASSRRQGTYNEQFF.

The CDR3 here is CAWSIGAGYTF. In nucleotides, the CDR3 is TGTGCCTGGAGTATAGGGGCAGGCTACACCTTC. V is TRBV30 and J is TRBJ1-2, with a weak D call TRBD1 (5 bases). This CDR3 spans 11 amino acids. V was clipped by 2 bases and J by 8 bases, with 9 bases between them. Germline CDR1 and CDR2: GTSNPN and SVGIG (reference sequence).

The CDR3 nucleotides are TGTGCCAGTAGTAAAGGACTAGCGGTCGAGCAGTTCTTC. Translation: CASSKGLAVEQFF. V is TRBV19 and J is TRBJ2-1, with 10 bases fitting TRBD2. The CDR3 consists of 13 residues. Losses at the gene ends were 4 bases for V and 10 bases for J; bases not matched to a gene: 4. Germline V gene sequence: CDR1 LNHDA, CDR2 SQIVND (reference sequence).

The chain couples TRBV28 to TRBJ1-4; no clear D gene. The CDR3 is 14 amino acids. Looked up from germline, CDR1 is MDHEN and CDR2 is SYDVKM. The germline V and J ends were trimmed by 3 bases and 8 bases, with 13 bases remaining between them. The chain's CDR3 is CASSFEQSVEKLFF. Here the CDR3 DNA reads TGTGCCAGCAGTTTCGAACAGTCCGTCGAAAAACTGTTTTTT. Variable domain in full (rest from reference TRBV28 and TRBJ1-4): DVKVTQSSRYLVKRTGEKVFLECVQDMDHENMFWYRQDPGLGLRLIYFSYDVKMKEKGDIPEGYSVSREKKERFSLILESASTNQTSMYLCASSFEQSVEKLFFGSGTQLSVL.

The rearrangement links TRBV7-2 to TRBJ1-1; D call uncertain. The ends were cut back, 5 bases at V and 1 base at J, with 11 bases in the middle. The CDR3 spans 14 residues. From germline, CDR1 is SGHTA and CDR2 FQGNSA. CDR3: CASSPSPGNTEAFF. The DNA of the CDR3 is TGTGCCAGCAGCCCCTCCCCCGGGAACACTGAAGCTTTCTTT.

V gene TRBV5-1 combines with J gene TRBJ2-1; TRBD1 matches 9 bases. Trimming took 0 bases from V and 2 from J; bases not matched to a gene: 3. The CDR3 has 16 amino acids. Germline loops: CDR1 SGHRS, CDR2 YFSETQ. Here the CDR3 DNA reads TGCGCCAGCAGCTTGGGCCGACAGGGGGCCTACAATGAGCAGTTCTTC. Amino acid sequence: CASSLGRQGAYNEQFF.

This chain links TRBV7-8 with TRBJ2-1, with a possible D match to TRBD2 (6 bases). The germline V gene encodes CDR1 SGHVS and CDR2 FQNEAQ. V gave up 2 bases and J gave up 6 bases, with 14 bases separating them. The CDR3 contains 15 residues. The CDR3 coding sequence is TGTGCCAGCAGCTTATCGGGACTCGGGGGCAATGAGCAGTTCTTC. Protein product: CASSLSGLGGNEQFF.

The V gene is TRBV28, the J gene TRBJ1-4, with 7 bases that match TRBD1. Germline trimming cut 5 bases from V and 6 bases from J; bases unmatched to any gene: 9. The length of the CDR3 is 15 residues. The V gene's germline CDR1 is MDHEN and CDR2 SYDVKM. CDR3 sequence reads: CASSTPGTAYEKLFF. The CDR3 DNA reads as TGTGCCAGCAGTACGCCCGGGACAGCCTATGAAAAACTGTTTTTT.

The chain links TRBV7-8 to TRBJ2-2, with TRBD1 as a possible D gene (5 bases). Looked up from germline, CDR1 is SGHVS and CDR2 is FQNEAQ. CDR3 length: 16 amino acids. Trimming took 1 base from V and 3 from J, leaving 12 bases between them. The CDR3 loop reads CASSLGTTWDTGELFF. The CDR3 DNA sequence: TGTGCCAGCAGCTTAGGGACAACCTGGGACACCGGGGAGCTGTTTTTT. Looking up the rest from reference TRBV7-8 and TRBJ2-2 gives the full variable domain: GAGVSQSPRYKVAKRGQDVALRCDPISGHVSLFWYQQALGQGPEFLTYFQNEAQLDKSGLPSDRFFAERPEGSVSTLKIQRTQQEDSAVYLCASSLGTTWDTGELFFGEGSRLTVL.

The chain couples TRBV7-2 to TRBJ1-5; no clear D gene. CDR1 and CDR2 (germline): SGHTA, FQGNSA. The CDR3 covers 13 residues. Deletions cut 2 bases from V and 4 bases from J, with 6 bases between. Here the CDR3 reads CASSLSLNQPQHF. As DNA, the CDR3 is TGTGCCAGCAGCTTATCCCTTAATCAGCCCCAGCATTTT.

The V gene is TRBV19, the J gene TRBJ2-7, with 9 nucleotides matching TRBD2. CDR3 length equals 15 residues. Unmatched junction bases numbered 7, after V lost 5 bases and J lost 2 bases. CDR1 is LNHDA and CDR2 is SQIVND in the germline V gene (reference sequence). In nucleotides, the CDR3 is TGTGCCAGTAGTGCAGGAGCGGGAGGACCCTACGAGCAGTACTTC. Protein product: CASSAGAGGPYEQYF.

This chain links TRBV28 with TRBJ1-1; the D is unclear. V was pared by 3 bases and J by 6 bases, with 8 bases between. Germline CDR1 is MDHEN and CDR2 is SYDVKM. This CDR3 region has 12 residues. CDR3 residues: CASSFQAAEAFF. CDR3 in DNA: TGTGCCAGCAGTTTTCAGGCAGCTGAAGCTTTCTTT.

This chain connects TRBV6-1 to TRBJ2-6, with D hard to call. The V gene lost 4 bases and the J gene lost 3 bases, with 19 bases spanning the gap. Germline lookup yields CDR1 MNHNS and CDR2 SASEGT. The CDR3 is 18 residues long. In nucleotides, the CDR3 is TGTGCCAGCAGTGCCGAACCAAATTTGGCAGGTGGGGCCAACGTCCTGACTTTC. It translates to CASSAEPNLAGGANVLTF.

The rearrangement uses TRBV15 and TRBJ2-1, with 9 bases lining up with TRBD2. Germline V gene lookup returns CDR1 LNHNV and CDR2 YYDKDF (reference sequence). J gave up 2 bases and V 3 bases, and 8 bases lay outside the gene matches. This CDR3 comprises 17 residues. The CDR3 region has the DNA TGTGCCACCAGCAGGGAACAGACTAGCGGAACCTACAATGAGCAGTTCTTC. Translating it yields CATSREQTSGTYNEQFF.

The chain joins TRBV5-1 to TRBJ1-2; TRBD1 aligns across 7 bases. Germline loops: CDR1 SGHRS, CDR2 YFSETQ. Trimming cost V 4 bases and J 4 bases; bases outside gene matches: 10. The CDR3 length is 15 residues. The CDR3 DNA reads TGCGCCAGCAGCGTCACAGGGGTTCAAGGCTATGGCTACACCTTC. Translated: CASSVTGVQGYGYTF.

The chain carries TRBV18 and TRBJ2-3, with D possibly TRBD2 on 6 matching bases. The V end was cut by 0 bases, the J end by 5 bases, with 12 bases between. CDR3 size: 15 residues. Looked up from germline, CDR1 is KGHSH and CDR2 is LQKENI. The CDR3 bases are TGTGCCAGCTCACCACCTCTAGCGACGGAAGATACGCAGTATTTT. As protein: CASSPPLATEDTQYF.

This clone was seen only a few times. The gene calls are TRBV5-1 and TRBJ1-3, with D unclear. V was pared by 2 bases and J by 0 bases, with 6 bases between. Germline V lookup: CDR1 SGHRS, CDR2 YFSETQ. The CDR3 runs 14 residues. In nucleotides, the CDR3 is TGCGCCAGCAGCTTTGGGAGCTCTGGAAACACCATATATTTT. It specifies CASSFGSSGNTIYF. Complete variable domain (other parts from reference TRBV5-1 and TRBJ1-3): KAGVTQTPRYLIKTRGQQVTLSCSPISGHRSVSWYQQTPGQGLQFLFEYFSETQRNKGNFPGRFSGRQFSNSRSEMNVSTLELGDSALYLCASSFGSSGNTIYFGEGSWLTVV.

The V and J genes are TRBV6-5 and TRBJ1-4; D might be TRBD1 (5 bases). The CDR3 runs to 14 residues. V lost 2 bases, J lost 4 bases, and 8 bases lay in between. CDR1 is MNHEY, CDR2 SVGAGI, per germline. CDR3 in amino acids: CASSYVGDNEKLFF. The CDR3 region has the DNA TGTGCCAGCAGTTACGTAGGGGATAATGAAAAACTGTTTTTT.

This rearrangement joins TRBV18 to TRBJ1-1; possible D gene TRBD1, 6 bases. The germline V and J ends were trimmed by 1 base and 1 base, with 19 bases remaining between them. Germline CDR1 is KGHSH and CDR2 is LQKENI. There are 18 residues in the CDR3. CDR3 in DNA: TGTGCCAGCTCACCACGAGGAGCGGGGGGCGCGTCGAACACTGAAGCTTTCTTT. Protein: CASSPRGAGGASNTEAFF.

This clone came up many times. V usage is TRBV10-2 and J usage is TRBJ2-7; 12 positions agree with TRBD2. The CDR3 length is 19 residues. CDR1 and CDR2 from the germline V gene are WSHSY and SAAADI. The ends lost 8 bases at V and 3 bases at J; junction bases unmatched: 20. CDR3 sequence: CASGRRRGLAGGIHYEQYF. The DNA of the CDR3 is TGCGCCAGCGGCCGAAGAAGGGGACTAGCGGGTGGGATCCACTACGAGCAGTACTTC.

The chain carries TRBV27 and TRBJ1-4; TRBD1 might be the D (5 bases). Trimming took off 4 bases at V and 10 bases at J, with 13 bases between the two ends. CDR3 length: 13 residues. The germline gives CDR1 MNHEY, CDR2 SMNVEV (reference sequence). Here the CDR3 reads CASSSPRQRKLFF. CDR3 coding DNA: TGTGCCAGCAGTTCCCCTAGACAGCGAAAACTGTTTTTT.

V usage is TRBV28 and J usage is TRBJ2-7; 8 nucleotides match TRBD2. Germline CDR1 and CDR2: MDHEN and SYDVKM. The CDR3 loop spans 15 amino acids. V shed 5 bases, J shed 3 bases, and the junction held 9 bases outside the gene matches. DNA of the CDR3: TGTGCCAGCAGTCTACCGGGACTAGTTGACTACGAGCAGTACTTC. This translates into CASSLPGLVDYEQYF.

This rearrangement joins TRBV4-1 to TRBJ2-7, with TRBD1 matching over 10 bases. V shed 4 bases, J shed 3 bases, and the junction held 9 bases outside the gene matches. The CDR3 is 16 amino acids. Germline V gene data show CDR1 as MGHRA and CDR2 as YSYEKL. CDR3 nucleotides: TGCGCCAGCAGCCTATTAGTCGGGGACAGGGGCTACGAGCAGTACTTC. Protein sequence: CASSLLVGDRGYEQYF.